This T cell receptor beta chain was identified in a study of T cell clonality in common variable immunodeficiency. This clone was detected many times. Its antigen is still unknown. The missing CDR3 end, 3 residues past where the read stops, is filled in from the germline J gene. Trimming took off 7 bases at V and 6 bases at J, with 13 bases between the two ends. The CDR3 extends over 13 amino acids. CDR1 and CDR2 (germline): SGHNT, YYREEE (reference sequence). Regarding the study as a whole: Common variable immunodeficiency TCR beta sequences reportedly had fewer deletions and N-nucleotide insertions.

Sequenced by immunoSEQ multiplex PCR; TCRdb stores in-frame clones only, minus some. The profile covers about 37,000 clones, none occurring a single time. The sequenced material came from peripheral blood mononuclear cells. The receptor was derived from a person aged 18-70 years in good health. The chain combines TRBV5-4 with TRBJ2-2; D perhaps matches TRBD1 (6 bases). CDR3 region: CASAGQRPGELFF. Incomplete CDR3 DNA: TGTGCCAGCGCTGGACAGCGTCCCGGGGAG.